This is a list of T cell receptor beta chains from one sample in a study of early T cells in non-severe SARS-CoV-2 infection. MiXCR, applied by TCRdb to the 5' RACE reads, yields one record per CDR3 protein. The repertoire has about 54,000 distinct CDR3 sequences, less than 9.5% of them found once; the top ten carry about 10%. The sample consisted of whole blood, taken at baseline. The receptors come from an adult who was a healthcare worker with PCR-confirmed SARS-CoV-2 infection or an uninfected control (not recorded which). Both conserved end residues are part of each CDR3. The order of the fields is clone size, V gene, D gene, J gene, CDR3 protein, CDR3 DNA. A D gene is named only where the DNA matches it firmly. Clone size, where shown, is once, few, many, or a class for clones that have expanded.

>many|TRBV7-2|.|TRBJ1-2
CASGGSGHYGYTF
TGTGCCAGCGGTGGAAGCGGGCACTATGGCTACACCTTC
>many|TRBV10-3|TRBD1|TRBJ2-5
CAIRQGEETQYF
TGTGCCATCAGGCAGGGGGAAGAGACCCAGTACTTC
>few|TRBV18|.|TRBJ2-2
CASSPIARTNTGELFF
TGTGCCAGCTCACCAATAGCACGGACGAACACCGGGGAGCTGTTTTTT
>many|TRBV5-4|TRBD1|TRBJ2-3
CASSTGDDTQYF
TGTGCCAGCAGCACAGGGGATGATACGCAGTATTTT
>many|TRBV28|.|TRBJ1-2
CASSDRSYRVYNYGYTF
TGTGCCAGCAGTGATAGATCTTACAGGGTCTATAACTATGGCTACACCTTC
>.|TRBV5-1|TRBD2|TRBJ2-3
CASRSTSGRGTDTQYF
TGCGCCAGCAGGTCCACTAGCGGGAGAGGGACAGATACGCAGTATTTT
>.|TRBV3-1|.|TRBJ1-1
CASSPRKVNTEAFF
TGTGCCAGCAGCCCCCGGAAAGTCAACACTGAAGCTTTCTTT
>.|TRBV2|.|TRBJ2-2
CASRKDPGILNTGELFF
TGTGCCAGCAGGAAAGACCCCGGGATACTAAACACCGGGGAGCTGTTTTTT
>many|TRBV7-2|.|TRBJ2-5
CASSQSRTQYF
TGTGCCAGCAGCCAATCACGGACCCAGTACTTC
>many|TRBV10-2|TRBD2|TRBJ2-1
CASTMGLAYNEQFF
TGCGCCAGCACCATGGGACTAGCGTACAATGAGCAGTTCTTC
>.|TRBV5-1|TRBD1|TRBJ2-1
CASSSQGDFYNEQFF
TGCGCCAGCAGCTCCCAGGGGGATTTCTACAATGAGCAGTTCTTC
>many|TRBV14|.|TRBJ1-4
CASSQVAGTNEKLFF
TGTGCCAGCAGCCAAGTGGCAGGGACGAATGAAAAACTGTTTTTT
>few|TRBV28|TRBD2|TRBJ2-1
CASSPPGLAGNEQFF
TGTGCCAGCAGTCCACCGGGACTAGCGGGCAATGAGCAGTTCTTC
>.|TRBV6-2/TRBV6-3|.|TRBJ2-3
CASSLMRDTQYF
TGTGCCAGCAGCCTGATGAGAGATACGCAGTATTTT
>many|TRBV28|TRBD1|TRBJ1-6
CASTPGQGVGSPLHF
TGTGCCAGCACCCCGGGACAGGGGGTCGGGTCACCCCTCCACTTT
>.|TRBV20-1|TRBD2|TRBJ2-7
CSARKPLAGDYEQYF
TGCAGTGCTAGAAAACCTCTAGCGGGAGACTACGAGCAGTACTTC
>many|TRBV27|TRBD1|TRBJ1-2
CASSFGDSLYGYTF
TGTGCCAGCAGTTTTGGGGACAGTCTCTATGGCTACACCTTC
>.|TRBV29-1|.|TRBJ2-3
CSTGRGQKDTQYF
TGCAGCACGGGGCGGGGACAGAAAGATACGCAGTATTTT
>few|TRBV29-1|.|TRBJ2-3
CSLGGTRSTDTQYF
TGCAGCCTTGGGGGGACCCGTAGCACAGATACGCAGTATTTT
>few|TRBV7-9|.|TRBJ2-1
CASSLTGNEQFF
TGTGCCAGCAGCTTAACAGGAAATGAGCAGTTCTTC
>few|TRBV4-1|TRBD2|TRBJ2-1
CASSQGLAGAYNEQFF
TGCGCCAGCAGCCAAGGGCTAGCGGGGGCATACAATGAGCAGTTCTTC
>many|TRBV19|TRBD2|TRBJ2-3
CASTASGSKADTQYF
TGTGCCAGTACCGCTAGCGGGAGTAAAGCAGATACGCAGTATTTT
>many|TRBV10-3|.|TRBJ2-2
CAIWPLAGELFF
TGTGCCATCTGGCCATTGGCCGGGGAGCTGTTTTTT
>.|TRBV7-3|.|TRBJ2-2
CASSPQGSNTGELFF
TGTGCCAGCAGCCCGCAGGGATCGAACACCGGGGAGCTGTTTTTT
>.|TRBV14|.|TRBJ2-5
CASSPRTSGFQETQYF
TGTGCCAGCAGCCCCCGGACGTCGGGGTTCCAAGAGACCCAGTACTTC
>many|TRBV29-1|TRBD2|TRBJ2-1
CSVEMGLAGDEQFF
TGCAGCGTTGAAATGGGACTAGCGGGAGATGAGCAGTTCTTC
>many|TRBV5-4|TRBD1|TRBJ2-7
CASSLYTGTGEF
TGTGCCAGCAGCTTATATACCGGGACAGGGGAGTTC
>few|TRBV14|TRBD2|TRBJ2-3
CASSSGLAGRPSTDTQYF
TGTGCCAGCAGCTCGGGACTAGCGGGTCGTCCTAGCACAGATACGCAGTATTTT
>many|TRBV6-4|.|TRBJ2-2
CASSPSEGGTGELFF
TGTGCCAGCAGTCCTTCGGAGGGCGGCACCGGGGAGCTGTTTTTT
>few|TRBV7-2|.|TRBJ1-5
CASSPTDQPQHF
TGTGCCAGCAGCCCAACCGATCAGCCCCAGCATTTT
>few|TRBV6-5|.|TRBJ1-1
CASRRDTEAFF
TGTGCCAGCAGGCGGGACACTGAAGCTTTCTTT
>many|TRBV6-5|.|TRBJ2-3
CASRPRWEGIRETDTQYF
TGTGCCAGCAGACCCAGGTGGGAAGGTATTCGGGAAACAGATACGCAGTATTTT
>many|TRBV7-9|TRBD1|TRBJ2-7
CASSLDRGWPYEQYF
TGTGCCAGCAGCCTGGACAGGGGCTGGCCCTACGAGCAGTACTTC
>few|TRBV24-1|.|TRBJ2-1
CATSDFPDKGRYNEQFF
TGTGCCACCAGTGATTTCCCGGACAAGGGGCGCTACAATGAGCAGTTCTTC
>few|TRBV10-3|.|TRBJ2-7
CAISVTEYEQYF
TGTGCCATCAGTGTAACTGAATACGAGCAGTACTTC
>many|TRBV24-1|.|TRBJ2-1
CATSEPSSIHNEQFF
TGTGCCACCAGTGAACCTAGCTCTATCCACAATGAGCAGTTCTTC
>.|TRBV20-1|.|TRBJ1-1
CSAINSRFSIEAFF
TGCAGTGCAATTAATAGTAGATTTAGTATTGAAGCTTTCTTT
>medium-sized|TRBV18|.|TRBJ1-4
CASSPTAGAGEKLFF
TGTGCCAGCTCACCAACAGCAGGGGCGGGCGAAAAACTGTTTTTT
>few|TRBV12-3/TRBV12-4|TRBD2|TRBJ2-1
CASNSGSNNEQFF
TGTGCCAGCAATAGCGGGAGTAACAATGAGCAGTTCTTC
>many|TRBV11-2|.|TRBJ2-3
CASSRGDTSTDTQYF
TGTGCCAGCAGCCGAGGGGATACAAGCACAGATACGCAGTATTTT
>few|TRBV7-9|.|TRBJ2-7
CASSFGGPYEQYF
TGTGCCAGCAGCTTTGGAGGGCCCTACGAGCAGTACTTC
>few|TRBV12-3/TRBV12-4|TRBD1|TRBJ2-5
CASSNPTDRVLETQYF
TGTGCCAGCAGTAACCCCACGGACAGGGTGTTGGAGACCCAGTACTTC
>many|TRBV5-1|.|TRBJ2-1
CASNFKNEQFF
TGCGCCAGCAACTTCAAGAATGAGCAGTTCTTC
>few|TRBV11-2|TRBD1|TRBJ2-3
CASSLEGTGGHTQYF
TGTGCCAGCAGCTTAGAAGGGACAGGGGGGCATACGCAGTATTTT
>many|TRBV6-5|.|TRBJ2-6
CASSYTGSNSGANVLTF
TGTGCCAGCAGTTACACAGGGTCGAACTCTGGGGCCAACGTCCTGACTTTC
>.|TRBV14|TRBD1|TRBJ1-1
CASSPQGISSEAFF
TGTGCCAGCAGCCCACAGGGGATCAGTAGTGAAGCTTTCTTT
>.|TRBV12-3/TRBV12-4|.|TRBJ1-1
CASSSLRDTEAFF
TGTGCCAGCAGCTCCCTTCGGGACACTGAAGCTTTCTTT
>many|TRBV20-1|.|TRBJ2-7
CSARERRGKREQYF
TGCAGTGCTAGAGAACGAAGGGGGAAGCGGGAGCAGTACTTC
>many|TRBV7-3|TRBD2|TRBJ2-2
CASRAASGTGELFF
TGTGCCAGCAGGGCTGCTAGCGGTACCGGGGAGCTGTTTTTT
>.|TRBV6-5|.|TRBJ2-3
CASSYTGAWDTQYF
TGTGCCAGCAGTTACACCGGAGCATGGGATACGCAGTATTTT
>.|TRBV28|.|TRBJ1-2
CASSPPNMYRSYGYTF
TGTGCCAGCAGTCCCCCGAATATGTACAGGAGCTATGGCTACACCTTC
>many|TRBV27|.|TRBJ2-5
CASSLYLSETQYF
TGTGCCAGCAGTTTGTACTTATCAGAGACCCAGTACTTC
>many|TRBV12-3/TRBV12-4|.|TRBJ1-5
CATQRGASQPQHF
TGTGCCACCCAGAGGGGGGCGAGTCAGCCCCAGCATTTT
>few|TRBV12-3/TRBV12-4|TRBD1|TRBJ1-1
CATRGQGHEAFF
TGTGCCACTAGGGGACAGGGGCATGAAGCTTTCTTT
>.|TRBV7-9|.|TRBJ2-3
CASSPQGPRIYTQYF
TGTGCCAGCAGCCCCCAGGGCCCGCGGATATATACGCAGTATTTT
>.|TRBV10-2|TRBD1|TRBJ2-1
CASTDRGRGQQFF
TGCGCCAGCACAGACAGGGGGAGGGGTCAGCAGTTCTTC
>few|TRBV20-1|.|TRBJ1-4
CSASGNTGPREKLFF
TGCAGTGCTAGTGGTAATACAGGTCCTAGAGAAAAACTGTTTTTT
>many|TRBV3-1|.|TRBJ1-5
CASSQTDSNQPQHF
TGTGCCAGCAGCCAAACAGATAGCAATCAGCCCCAGCATTTT